The rows below give T cell receptor beta chains drawn from one sample of a study of blood T cell repertoires in COVID-19. Sequencing used immunoSEQ multiplex PCR; TCRdb keeps in-frame clones, though not all of them. The sample records approximately 170,000 clones, about nine tenths being singletons. The sample consisted of PBMCs or T cells enriched from blood (not recorded which). The source of these receptors is a woman aged 18 to 35 who had recovered from COVID-19. Both conserved end residues are part of each CDR3. The D gene is left open where the match is weak. Expanded clones are given a class, and other clones once, few, many or no size at all.

cdr3_length: 15
j_call: TRBJ1-3
v_call: TRBV7-2
d_call: .
clone_size: .
cdr3_nt: TGTGCCAGCAGCTTAGAGCCCGGGTATGGAAACACCATATATTTT
cdr3_aa: CASSLEPGYGNTIYF

cdr3_length: 16
j_call: TRBJ2-5
v_call: TRBV18
d_call: .
clone_size: .
cdr3_nt: TGTGCCAGCTCATTACTGGAGGGAACCCGCCAAGAGACCCAGTACTTC
cdr3_aa: CASSLLEGTRQETQYF

cdr3_length: 16
j_call: TRBJ1-1
v_call: TRBV5-6
d_call: TRBD1
clone_size: .
cdr3_nt: TGTGCCAGCAGCCACACTCGGACAGGGTTTGGCGCTGAAGCTTTCTTT
cdr3_aa: CASSHTRTGFGAEAFF

cdr3_length: 15
j_call: TRBJ1-6
v_call: TRBV5-5
d_call: .
clone_size: once
cdr3_nt: TGTGCCAGCAGCTGGTTAACAGGGCCCAATTCACCCCTCCACTTT
cdr3_aa: CASSWLTGPNSPLHF

cdr3_length: 12
j_call: TRBJ1-1
v_call: TRBV27
d_call: .
clone_size: .
cdr3_nt: TGTGCCAGCGGACAGCCTTCCGCTGAAGCTTTCTTT
cdr3_aa: CASGQPSAEAFF

cdr3_length: 11
j_call: TRBJ2-7
v_call: TRBV28
d_call: .
clone_size: .
cdr3_nt: TGTGCCAGCAGGGAGTCCTACGAGCAGTACTTC
cdr3_aa: CASRESYEQYF

cdr3_length: 14
j_call: TRBJ1-6
v_call: TRBV11-2
d_call: .
clone_size: .
cdr3_nt: TGTGCCAGCAGCCCACAGGGAGTAAATTCACCCCTCCACTTT
cdr3_aa: CASSPQGVNSPLHF

cdr3_length: 15
j_call: TRBJ1-5
v_call: TRBV19
d_call: TRBD1
clone_size: many
cdr3_nt: TGTGCCAGTAGTATAGATGGGACAGGTAATCAGCCCCAGCATTTT
cdr3_aa: CASSIDGTGNQPQHF

cdr3_length: 13
j_call: TRBJ2-7
v_call: TRBV7-9
d_call: .
clone_size: .
cdr3_nt: TGTGCCAGCAGCTCTCCGTACATAGAGGGGCAGTACTTC
cdr3_aa: CASSSPYIEGQYF

cdr3_length: 15
j_call: TRBJ2-1
v_call: TRBV5-5
d_call: TRBD2
clone_size: .
cdr3_nt: TGTGCCAGCAGCCAAAGGACTAGCGGGAGCTGGGAGCAGTTCTTC
cdr3_aa: CASSQRTSGSWEQFF

cdr3_length: 13
j_call: TRBJ1-2
v_call: TRBV9
d_call: .
clone_size: .
cdr3_nt: TGTGCCAGCAGCCCCCAGGGGTATCTTGGCTACACCTTC
cdr3_aa: CASSPQGYLGYTF

cdr3_length: 13
j_call: TRBJ1-2
v_call: TRBV27
d_call: .
clone_size: .
cdr3_nt: TGTGCCAGCAGCCCCGGGGCGGGGTCTGGCTACACCTTC
cdr3_aa: CASSPGAGSGYTF

cdr3_length: 14
j_call: TRBJ2-1
v_call: TRBV25-1
d_call: .
clone_size: .
cdr3_nt: TGTGCCAGCAGTGGCCGAGGCCCTCCAAATGAGCAGTTCTTC
cdr3_aa: CASSGRGPPNEQFF

cdr3_length: 14
j_call: TRBJ2-7
v_call: TRBV21-1
d_call: .
clone_size: few
cdr3_nt: TGTGCCAGCAGCGAAGGGGCAGTCCACTACGAGCAGTACTTC
cdr3_aa: CASSEGAVHYEQYF

cdr3_length: 14
j_call: TRBJ2-7
v_call: TRBV27
d_call: .
clone_size: .
cdr3_nt: TGTGCCAGCAGTCCCCGATACGAACTCTACGAGCAGTACTTC
cdr3_aa: CASSPRYELYEQYF

cdr3_length: 14
j_call: TRBJ2-5
v_call: TRBV6-5
d_call: .
clone_size: .
cdr3_nt: TGTGCCAGCAGTACCCTGGACTATTTAGAGACCCAGTACTTC
cdr3_aa: CASSTLDYLETQYF

cdr3_length: 12
j_call: TRBJ2-1
v_call: TRBV28
d_call: .
clone_size: .
cdr3_nt: TGTGCCAGCAGGCCTCTAAACAATGAGCAGTTCTTC
cdr3_aa: CASRPLNNEQFF

cdr3_length: 17
j_call: TRBJ2-7
v_call: TRBV27
d_call: TRBD2
clone_size: .
cdr3_nt: TGTGCCAGCAGTTTTGTATGGGTAGCGGGAGTTTTGGTCGAGCAGTACTTC
cdr3_aa: CASSFVWVAGVLVEQYF

cdr3_length: 14
j_call: TRBJ2-7
v_call: TRBV7-2
d_call: .
clone_size: .
cdr3_nt: TGTGCCAGCAGCTTCTCCGGACTGGTCTACGAGCAGTACTTC
cdr3_aa: CASSFSGLVYEQYF

cdr3_length: 15
j_call: TRBJ2-1
v_call: TRBV11-2
d_call: TRBD2
clone_size: .
cdr3_nt: TGTGCCAGCAGCTTAAGGGCGGGAGTAGGGAATGAGCAGTTCTTC
cdr3_aa: CASSLRAGVGNEQFF

cdr3_length: 16
j_call: TRBJ2-5
v_call: TRBV7-9
d_call: TRBD2
clone_size: .
cdr3_nt: TGTGCCAGCAGCTTAGGCAGCGGGATCTCGGGTGAGACCCAGTACTTC
cdr3_aa: CASSLGSGISGETQYF

cdr3_length: 19
j_call: TRBJ1-3
v_call: TRBV11-2
d_call: .
clone_size: .
cdr3_nt: TGTGCCAGCAGCCTTACGAGGAGGGCCCCGAGGAGCTCTGGAAACACCATATATTTT
cdr3_aa: CASSLTRRAPRSSGNTIYF

cdr3_length: 14
j_call: TRBJ2-7
v_call: TRBV11-3
d_call: .
clone_size: .
cdr3_nt: TGTGCCAGCAGCTTAGAGGAGGGAGTGGGCGAGCAGTACTTC
cdr3_aa: CASSLEEGVGEQYF

cdr3_length: 16
j_call: TRBJ2-1
v_call: TRBV4-3
d_call: TRBD2
clone_size: .
cdr3_nt: TGCGCCAGCAGCCCGGTCGCGGGAGGCTCCTACAATGAGCAGTTCTTC
cdr3_aa: CASSPVAGGSYNEQFF

cdr3_length: 14
j_call: TRBJ1-4
v_call: TRBV15
d_call: .
clone_size: .
cdr3_nt: TGTGCCACCAGCAGGTCAAGTGGGCTTGAAAAACTGTTTTTT
cdr3_aa: CATSRSSGLEKLFF

cdr3_length: 16
j_call: TRBJ2-7
v_call: TRBV28
d_call: .
clone_size: .
cdr3_nt: TGTGCCAGCAGTTTCCCTAGGGACAAAACGCCCTACGAGCAGTACTTC
cdr3_aa: CASSFPRDKTPYEQYF

cdr3_length: 16
j_call: TRBJ2-5
v_call: TRBV9
d_call: TRBD1
clone_size: .
cdr3_nt: TGTGCCAGCAGCCCCGAGGGGAGACAGGGGCGGGAGACCCAGTACTTC
cdr3_aa: CASSPEGRQGRETQYF

cdr3_length: 15
j_call: TRBJ2-5
v_call: TRBV29-1
d_call: .
clone_size: .
cdr3_nt: TGCAGCGTTGAAGTTGGAGTCGGGATGGCGGAGACCCAGTACTTC
cdr3_aa: CSVEVGVGMAETQYF

cdr3_length: 14
j_call: TRBJ2-1
v_call: TRBV5-1
d_call: TRBD2
clone_size: .
cdr3_nt: TGCGCCAGCATGGGTAGCGGGAGATTCAATGAGCAGTTCTTC
cdr3_aa: CASMGSGRFNEQFF

cdr3_length: 20
j_call: TRBJ1-5
v_call: TRBV19
d_call: TRBD1
clone_size: .
cdr3_nt: TGTGCCAGTAGTATAGAGGCCCCAGGGACAGGGTCGGTTTTGAATCAGCCCCAGCATTTT
cdr3_aa: CASSIEAPGTGSVLNQPQHF